The present TCR beta chain was sequenced within a study of CD8+ T cells in alopecia areata. Extraction and reverse transcription of RNA yielded cDNA as the sequencing template. Sequencing was performed with immunoSEQ multiplex PCR; in TCRdb, only in-frame clones are kept and a portion is missing. The repertoire has approximately 170,000 clones, roughly 60% of them found once; the top ten carry approximately 15%. Described treatment: oral pan-JAK inhibitor, 5-10 mg twice daily. Germline V gene sequence: CDR1 MNHEY, CDR2 SVGAGI. Between the trimmed V and J ends, which lost 3 bases and 3 bases, there was a span of 8 bases. This CDR3 has 13 amino acids. For this clone: Other DNA sequences in this sample translate to the same CDR3.

This chain connects TRBV6-5 to TRBJ2-5; D is possibly TRBD2 (6 bases). The specimen comprised CD4+ T cells sorted from blood, sampled at week 24, from a patient treated with tofacitinib. This receptor was obtained from a human donor with alopecia areata. The CDR3 is CASSYGGKETQYF. CDR3 nucleotides: TGTGCCAGCAGTTATGGGGGGAAAGAGACCCAGTACTTC.